Following are 13 T cell receptor beta chains from one sample sequenced in a study of cytomegalovirus exposure and HLA in healthy donors (dated by TCRdb to about 2017). Library preparation was by the immunoSEQ multiplex PCR assay. Imported from immuneACCESS, the table was reduced by TCRdb to in-frame sequences with V and J called. These copies leave out some clones; in studies compared against another copy, an unresolved V gene accounts for under half, and the cause of the remainder is not known. Within this sample are some 140,000 clones, with 84% of them counted one time only. The top ten hold roughly 1.4% of the sample. Sequencing input: PBMCs. These TCRs come from a woman aged 30 to 39 in good health and CMV-seronegative.

This rearrangement joins TRBV9 to TRBJ2-5; 11 nucleotides agree with TRBD1. The CDR3 totals 15 residues. Germline loops: CDR1 SGDLS, CDR2 YYNGEE. The J segment lost 6 bases and the V segment lost 4 bases, leaving 8 bases of the junction unmatched. The CDR3 DNA follows: TGTGCCAGCAGCCCAAGGACAGGGGGCTTGAAGACCCAGTACTTC. It translates to CASSPRTGGLKTQYF.

The V gene is TRBV19, the J gene TRBJ1-2, with a weak D call TRBD1 (5 bases). Trimming removed 7 bases from V and 2 bases from J, with 14 bases in between. Looked up from germline, CDR1 is LNHDA and CDR2 is SQIVND (reference sequence). There are 14 residues in the CDR3. The CDR3 DNA is TGTGCCAGTACCGCTAAGGGGTCGAACTATGGCTACACCTTC. Translating gives CASTAKGSNYGYTF.

This chain uses TRBV19 with TRBJ2-1; 10 bases align to TRBD1. CDR3 length equals 13 residues. Per the germline V gene, CDR1 is LNHDA and CDR2 is SQIVND (reference sequence). V lost 5 bases and J lost 8; bases outside the gene matches: 3. The CDR3 spells CASSADRGHEQFF. Here the CDR3 DNA reads TGTGCCAGTAGTGCCGACAGGGGGCATGAGCAGTTCTTC.

This chain uses TRBV27 with TRBJ2-2, with D maybe TRBD1 (5 bases). The ends were cut back, 0 bases at V and 0 bases at J, with 5 bases in the middle. The germline gives CDR1 MNHEY, CDR2 SMNVEV (reference sequence). CDR3 length: 15 residues. Here the CDR3 DNA reads TGTGCCAGCAGTTTATCCAGGGCGAACACCGGGGAGCTGTTTTTT. Its protein is CASSLSRANTGELFF.

This chain connects TRBV19 to TRBJ1-5; TRBD1 matches 8 bases. The V gene's germline CDR1 is LNHDA and CDR2 SQIVND (reference sequence). This CDR3 spans 17 amino acids. J gave up 3 bases and V 6 bases, and 13 bases lay outside the gene matches. CDR3 nucleotides: TGTGCCAGTAGCCCGAAAGGGGACAGGTCTTTCAATCAGCCCCAGCATTTT. This translates into CASSPKGDRSFNQPQHF.

This clone was seen a handful of times. V usage is TRBV4-1 and J usage is TRBJ1-3; 10 nucleotides match TRBD1. Germline V gene data show CDR1 as MGHRA and CDR2 as YSYEKL. The junction had 11 bases not matched to a gene; V was cut back by 0 bases and J by 3 bases. This CDR3 is built from 19 residues. The CDR3 protein is CASSQDPPRQGAFGNTIYF. CDR3 in DNA: TGCGCCAGCAGCCAAGATCCCCCCCGACAGGGGGCATTTGGAAACACCATATATTTT.

This chain connects TRBV7-9 to TRBJ1-5; TRBD1 is a possible D gene (6 bases). The CDR3 is 16 amino acids. Per germline, CDR1 SEHNR and CDR2 FQNEAQ (reference sequence). Trimming took 0 bases from V and 3 from J, leaving 12 bases between them. The CDR3 spells CASSLATTGYNQPQHF. CDR3 nucleotide sequence: TGTGCCAGCAGCTTAGCGACTACAGGGTACAATCAGCCCCAGCATTTT.

This chain connects TRBV7-3 to TRBJ2-1; 9 bases are shared with TRBD2. Germline values: CDR1 SGHTA, CDR2 FQGTGA. The CDR3 covers 15 residues. V lost 1 base, J lost 9 bases, and 7 bases stayed unmatched. The CDR3 DNA reads TGTGCCAGCAGCTTAAAGGCTAGCGGGGTTTCTGAGCAGTTCTTC. It is translated as CASSLKASGVSEQFF.

The chain uses TRBV7-8 and TRBJ2-2; TRBD1 might be the D (5 bases). The CDR3 length is 14 residues. From germline, CDR1 is SGHVS and CDR2 FQNEAQ. Trimming left V 5 bases short and J 1 base short, with 8 bases between. The CDR3 coding sequence is TGTGCCAGCAGCCTCACAGGGAACACCGGGGAGCTGTTTTTT. It codes for CASSLTGNTGELFF.

Concerning this clone itself: Relative to the germline gene, one junction end is altered; a read error may explain this. The chain carries TRBV6-1 and TRBJ1-6, with TRBD1 matching 7 bases. The CDR3 has 13 amino acids. The germline gives CDR1 MNHNS, CDR2 SASEGT. The CDR3 protein is CTSGGGGRSPLHF. The CDR3 DNA sequence: TGTACCAGCGGAGGGGGCGGACGGTCACCCCTCCACTTT.

The chain recombines TRBV7-2 with TRBJ2-7, with 9 bases identical to TRBD1. The CDR3 sequence is 15 residues long. V shed 3 bases and J 2 bases; nucleotides not matched to a gene: 5. Germline V gene data show CDR1 as SGHTA and CDR2 as FQGNSA. The CDR3 coding sequence is TGTGCCAGCAGCTTTGGCTGGACAGGGGCCTACGAGCAGTACTTC. Translating it yields CASSFGWTGAYEQYF. The variable domain in full, with the rest retrieved from reference TRBV7-2 and TRBJ2-7, is GAGVSQSPSNKVTEKGKDVELRCDPISGHTALYWYRQSLGQGLEFLIYFQGNSAPDKSGLPSDRFSAERTGGSVSTLTIQRTQQEDSAVYLCASSFGWTGAYEQYFGPGTRLTVT.

The chain combines TRBV11-2 with TRBJ2-3, with 8 nucleotides matching TRBD2. With 5 bases clipped from V and 1 base from J, the junction kept 5 bases outside the gene matches. Per the germline V gene, CDR1 is SGHAT and CDR2 is FQNNGV. There are 15 residues in the CDR3. CDR3 sequence: CASSLKAGGTDTQYF. Here the CDR3 DNA reads TGTGCCAGCAGCCTCAAAGCGGGGGGCACAGATACGCAGTATTTT.

The DNA for the CDR3 is TGTGCCAGTAGTATTTCAGGTTACGGCACAGATACGCAGTATTTT. This translates into CASSISGYGTDTQYF. The chain is built from TRBV19 and TRBJ2-3, with D unresolved. The CDR3 runs 15 residues. With 3 bases removed from V and 1 base from J, the gap between germline ends came to 11 bases. Germline values: CDR1 LNHDA, CDR2 SQIVND (reference sequence).